This T cell receptor (beta chain) was retrieved from a study of Graves' ophthalmopathy and Graves' hyperthyroidism. Hyperthyroidism patients, aged 18 to 65, were newly diagnosed, under 2 months' duration. Details on this clonotype: No antigen is known for it. This may be a read error: a much more frequent sequence differs by one nucleotide.

Amplification of TCR beta CDR3 regions used RNA transcripts. The library came from an HTBI-primed first-round RT-PCR and a second-round multiplex PCR. TCRdb independently ran MiXCR on the multiplex PCR reads; one entry per CDR3 protein. The sample contains over a million distinct CDR3 sequences, about 40% of which appear only once. Broader study findings: Among expanded thyroid clonotypes above 0.001 frequency, most also occurred in blood.

V trimming: 3 bases; J trimming: 1 base; junction bases outside the gene matches: 3. The CDR3 sequence is 14 residues long. Germline assignment: CDR1 SGDLS and CDR2 YYNGEE. The clonotype originates from an adult man with Graves' hyperthyroidism. The sample taken for sequencing was peripheral blood or thyroid tissue (not recorded which). The chain couples TRBV9 to TRBJ2-5; 7 bases map to TRBD1. Here the CDR3 reads CASSARDSQETQYF. The CDR3 bases are TGTGCCAGCAGCGCTAGGGACAGCCAAGAGACCCAGTACTTC.